This is a list of T cell receptor beta chains from one sample in a study of T-cell reconstitution after alpha-beta-depleted transplantation in children. TCRdb passed the PCR reads through MiXCR, listing each CDR3 protein once. Among about 480,000 distinct CDR3 sequences listed, approximately 12% were seen once. The source was PBMCs from the stem cell graft donor, collected from the stem cell graft. The receptors stem from a human donor who donated a stem cell graft to a child with combined immunodeficiency. Both conserved end residues are part of each CDR3.

v_gene,CDR3aa
TRBV12-3/TRBV12-4,CASSLFLEQYF
TRBV14,CASSQGQPGAEAFF
TRBV3-1,CASSFDRVVEQYF
TRBV2,CASSDGRVPFLGTEAFF
TRBV12-3/TRBV12-4,CASSPEAGELFF
TRBV24-1,CATSDRQETQYF
TRBV28,CASRLAGQGGNTIYF
TRBV6-5,CASSYSPAAQETQYF
TRBV7-9,CASIPPGTTYEQYF
TRBV12-3/TRBV12-4,CASSLGTRLATQYF
TRBV12-3/TRBV12-4,CASSQREGLLNEQFF
TRBV29-1,CSISTGYEQYF
TRBV6-2/TRBV6-3,CASSPDSGTSGRAGYEQYF
TRBV7-6,CASSLRTSGVGTDTQYF
TRBV5-1,CASSLAPRTGSYEQYF
TRBV5-5,CASSLAGQAYYEQYF
TRBV29-1,CSVEASPGANYGYTF
TRBV24-1,CATSATGVHEQYF
TRBV7-2,CASSLGFRETQYF
TRBV6-2/TRBV6-3,CASSYGYRAQPQHF
TRBV24-1,CATSDHLRETQYF
TRBV29-1,CSVEDSTQGSEQFF
TRBV6-5,CASSYSKTLNQPQHF
TRBV2,CASRPDTLRDTEAFF
TRBV29-1,CSSNSPKTNYGYTF
TRBV20-1,CSARTGIQETQYF
TRBV20-1,CSARRADQRNTGELFF
TRBV4-3,CASSHLVGSYEQYF
TRBV4-3,CASSQERLAGGPGTDTQYF
TRBV5-6,CASRGTVYEQYF
TRBV6-1,CAIGRREGTDTQYF
TRBV12-3/TRBV12-4,CASSLPPGVGFNVLTF
TRBV5-6,CASSPGTVGNYGYTF
TRBV9,CASSVIPGNTIYF
TRBV20-1,CSASGPDYEQYF
TRBV30,CALLEETQYF
TRBV28,CASRGLLLQHF
TRBV21-1,CASSKDVGGTSSYEQYF
TRBV20-1,CSARDGTEYGYTF
TRBV3-1,CASSASDFGTGELFF
TRBV24-1,CATSVGTAGTDTQYF
TRBV6-6,CASSSLGAAQFF
TRBV7-2,CASERGYLRSPLHF
TRBV12-3/TRBV12-4,CASRPAGSRHREKLFF
TRBV20-1,CSAVPGRIGGQPQHF
TRBV9,CASSVGGQGARDEQYF
TRBV15,CATSPEGYRGETQYF
TRBV7-9,CASSLDRDYGYTF
TRBV12-3/TRBV12-4,CASSLSRRAGGTDTQYF